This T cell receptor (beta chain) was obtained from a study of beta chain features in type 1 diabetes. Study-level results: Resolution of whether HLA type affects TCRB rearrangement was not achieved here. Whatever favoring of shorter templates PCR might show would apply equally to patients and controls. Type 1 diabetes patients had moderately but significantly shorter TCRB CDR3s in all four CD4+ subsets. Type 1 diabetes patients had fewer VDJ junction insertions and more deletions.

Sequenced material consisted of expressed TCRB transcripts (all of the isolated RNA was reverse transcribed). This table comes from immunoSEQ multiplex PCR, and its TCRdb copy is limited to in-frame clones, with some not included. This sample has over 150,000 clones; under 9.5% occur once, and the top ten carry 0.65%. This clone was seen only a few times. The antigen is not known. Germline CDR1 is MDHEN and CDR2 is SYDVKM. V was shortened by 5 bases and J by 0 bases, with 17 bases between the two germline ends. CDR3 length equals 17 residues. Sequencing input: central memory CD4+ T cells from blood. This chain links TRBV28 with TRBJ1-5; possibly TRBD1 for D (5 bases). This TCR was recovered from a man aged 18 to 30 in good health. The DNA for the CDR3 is TGTGCCAGCAGTCCGGACCGGACAATGTATAGCAATCAGCCCCAGCATTTT. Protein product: CASSPDRTMYSNQPQHF.